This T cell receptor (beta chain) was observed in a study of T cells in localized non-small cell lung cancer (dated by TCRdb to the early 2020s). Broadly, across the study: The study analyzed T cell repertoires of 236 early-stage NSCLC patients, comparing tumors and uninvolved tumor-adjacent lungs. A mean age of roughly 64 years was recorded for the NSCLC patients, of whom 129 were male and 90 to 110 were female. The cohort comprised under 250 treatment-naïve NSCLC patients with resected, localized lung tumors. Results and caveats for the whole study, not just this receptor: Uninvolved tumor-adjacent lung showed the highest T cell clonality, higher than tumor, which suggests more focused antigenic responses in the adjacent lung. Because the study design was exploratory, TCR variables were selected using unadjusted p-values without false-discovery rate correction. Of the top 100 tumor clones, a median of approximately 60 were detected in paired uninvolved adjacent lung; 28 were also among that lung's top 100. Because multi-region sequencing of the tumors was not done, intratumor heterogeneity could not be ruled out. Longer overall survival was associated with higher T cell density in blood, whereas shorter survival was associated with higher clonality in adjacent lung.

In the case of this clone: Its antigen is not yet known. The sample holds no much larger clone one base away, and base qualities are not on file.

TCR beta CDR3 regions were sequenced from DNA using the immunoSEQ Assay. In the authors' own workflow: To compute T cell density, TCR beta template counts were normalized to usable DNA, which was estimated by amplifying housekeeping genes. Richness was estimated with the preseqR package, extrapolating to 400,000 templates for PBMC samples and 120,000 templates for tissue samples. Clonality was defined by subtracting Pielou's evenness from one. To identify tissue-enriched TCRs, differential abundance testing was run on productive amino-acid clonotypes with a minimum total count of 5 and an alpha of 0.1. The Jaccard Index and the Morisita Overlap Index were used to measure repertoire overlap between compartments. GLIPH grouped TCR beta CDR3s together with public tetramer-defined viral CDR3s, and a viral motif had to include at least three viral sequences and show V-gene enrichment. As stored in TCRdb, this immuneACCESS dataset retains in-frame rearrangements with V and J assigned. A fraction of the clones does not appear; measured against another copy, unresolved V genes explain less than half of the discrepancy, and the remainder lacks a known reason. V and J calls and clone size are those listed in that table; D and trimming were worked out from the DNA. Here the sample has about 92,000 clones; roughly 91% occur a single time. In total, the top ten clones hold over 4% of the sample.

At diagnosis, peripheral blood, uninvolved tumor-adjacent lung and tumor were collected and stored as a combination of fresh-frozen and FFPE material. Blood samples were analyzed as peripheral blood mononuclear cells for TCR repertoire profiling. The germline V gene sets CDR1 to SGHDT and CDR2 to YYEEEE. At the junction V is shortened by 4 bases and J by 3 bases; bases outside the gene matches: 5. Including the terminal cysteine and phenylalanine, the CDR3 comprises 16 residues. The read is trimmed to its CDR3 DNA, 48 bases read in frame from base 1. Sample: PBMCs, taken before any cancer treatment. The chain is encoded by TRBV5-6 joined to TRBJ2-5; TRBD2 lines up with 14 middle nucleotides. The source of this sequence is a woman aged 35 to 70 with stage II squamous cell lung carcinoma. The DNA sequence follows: TGTGCCAGCAGCCTTCTGGGACTAGCGGGAGAAGAGACCCAGTACTTC. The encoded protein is CASSLLGLAGEETQYF.